These 28 T cell receptor beta chains originate from one sample sequenced in a study of cytotoxic CD8 clonotypes in ibrutinib-treated CLL. Profiled with immunoSEQ multiplex PCR; TCRdb holds only in-frame clones, not every one. The profile covers 20,000 to 30,000 clones, with 55% to 85% appearing a single time and roughly half taken by the ten largest. The sequenced sample was PBMCs, obtained after 12 months of ibrutinib treatment. The origin of the receptors is a human donor with chronic lymphocytic leukemia.

The CDR3 here is CASRLIMDSYGYTF. CDR3 sequence (DNA): TGTGCCAGCAGATTAATAATGGACAGCTATGGCTACACCTTC. This chain joins TRBV2 and TRBJ1-2, with D perhaps TRBD1 (6 bases). V was cut by 6 bases and J by 4 bases, with 15 bases left in between. This CDR3 is built from 14 residues. Per the germline V gene, CDR1 is SNHLY and CDR2 is FYNNEI.

This chain uses TRBV21-1 with TRBJ1-2; no check of the table's D call, TRBD1, against the DNA was made. TRBV21-1 represents a pseudogene. CDR3 length: 13 residues. This CDR3 reads CASRPGTPRGYTF. In nucleotides, the CDR3 is TGTGCCAGCAGGCCCGGGACACCTCGCGGCTACACCTTC.

This clone was seen a single time. The rearrangement joins TRBV11-2 to TRBJ2-1, with 8 bases lining up with TRBD2. The ends lost 1 base at V and 12 bases at J; junction bases unmatched: 17. CDR3 size: 17 residues. Germline V gives CDR1 SGHAT, CDR2 FQNNGV. CDR3 sequence: CASSLAFNQRGPPRQFF. CDR3 DNA sequence: TGTGCCAGCAGCTTAGCCTTCAACCAGCGGGGGCCGCCCAGGCAGTTCTTC.

This chain connects TRBV27 to TRBJ2-2, with D possibly being TRBD2 (5 bases). Per germline, CDR1 MNHEY and CDR2 SMNVEV (reference sequence). Trimming took 7 bases from V and 6 from J, leaving 18 bases between them. The CDR3 covers 15 residues. The CDR3: CASTRAWGEPGELFF. Here the CDR3 DNA reads TGTGCCAGCACCCGGGCATGGGGAGAGCCCGGGGAGCTGTTTTTT.

The chain uses TRBV5-1 and TRBJ1-1; D is undetermined. Trimming removed 2 bases at V and 2 bases at J, with 10 bases between. This CDR3 has 14 amino acids. The germline V gene encodes CDR1 SGHRS and CDR2 YFSETQ. This CDR3 is CASSLRVANTEAFF. The DNA for the CDR3 is TGCGCCAGCAGCTTAAGGGTTGCCAACACTGAAGCTTTCTTT.

V and J are TRBV11-2 and TRBJ2-7, with 10 bases that match TRBD1. This CDR3 spans 13 amino acids. Trimming cost V 1 base and J 6 bases; bases outside gene matches: 0. Germline CDR1 and CDR2: SGHAT and FQNNGV. The CDR3 spells CASSLGTGGEQYF. The CDR3, as DNA: TGTGCCAGCAGCTTAGGGACAGGGGGCGAGCAGTACTTC.

The V call is TRBV5-6, the J call TRBJ1-5; D perhaps matches TRBD1 (6 bases). Looked up from germline, CDR1 is SGHDT and CDR2 is YYEEEE. V was shortened by 4 bases and J by 1 base, with 15 bases between the two germline ends. The CDR3 loop spans 16 amino acids. Here the CDR3 reads CASSVWGARSNQPQHF. The DNA of the CDR3 is TGTGCCAGCAGCGTATGGGGGGCGAGAAGCAATCAGCCCCAGCATTTT. Looking up the rest from reference TRBV5-6 and TRBJ1-5 gives the full variable domain: DAGVTQSPTHLIKTRGQQVTLRCSPKSGHDTVSWYQQALGQGPQFIFQYYEEEERQRGNFPDRFSGHQFPNYSSELNVNALLLGDSALYLCASSVWGARSNQPQHFGDGTRLSIL.

The chain employs TRBV11-3 and TRBJ2-1; D is tentatively TRBD1 or TRBD2 (6 bases each). The germline CDR1 and CDR2 sequences are SGHNT and YENEEA. CDR3 length: 14 residues. V was trimmed by 5 bases and J by 5 bases, leaving 13 bases between them. CDR3 protein: CASSREGGNNEQFF. CDR3 nucleotide sequence: TGTGCCAGCAGCCGAGAAGGGGGGAACAATGAGCAGTTCTTC.

This chain connects TRBV6-6 to TRBJ2-3; no definite D call. The ends were cut back, 2 bases at V and 4 bases at J, with 7 bases in the middle. The germline V gene has CDR1 MNHNY and CDR2 SVGAGI (reference sequence). The CDR3 runs to 13 residues. The CDR3: CASSYLGPDTQYF. In nucleotides, the CDR3 is TGTGCCAGCAGTTACCTCGGCCCAGATACGCAGTATTTT.

Ten or more counts support this clone. The gene calls are TRBV7-6 and TRBJ2-7; TRBD2 matches 7 bases. Germline CDR1 SGHVS, CDR2 FNYEAQ. There are 15 residues in the CDR3. Trimming cost V 5 bases and J 3 bases; bases outside gene matches: 10. In DNA form, the CDR3 reads TGTGCCAGCAGCCGCGATGGCCGGGGGGACTACGAGCAGTACTTC. It specifies CASSRDGRGDYEQYF.

This clone has a handful of counts. V usage is TRBV6-5 and J usage is TRBJ1-6; no firm D call. The CDR3 consists of 16 residues. Germline-derived CDR1 and CDR2 are MNHEY and SVGAGI. V lost 1 base to trimming and J lost 0 bases, with 7 bases between them. This CDR3 is CASSYFESSYNSPLHF. CDR3 bases: TGTGCCAGCAGTTACTTCGAGAGCTCCTATAATTCACCCCTCCACTTT.

The rearrangement links TRBV19 to TRBJ1-5, with 10 nucleotides matching TRBD1. CDR3 length equals 15 residues. Losses at the gene ends were 5 bases for V and 3 bases for J; bases not matched to a gene: 4. Germline-derived CDR1 and CDR2 are LNHDA and SQIVND (reference sequence). The CDR3 bases are TGTGCCAGTAGTCAGGACAGGGGGTACAATCAGCCCCAGCATTTT. Its translation is CASSQDRGYNQPQHF. Variable domain in full (rest from reference TRBV19 and TRBJ1-5): DGGITQSPKYLFRKEGQNVTLSCEQNLNHDAMYWYRQDPGQGLRLIYYSQIVNDFQKGDIAEGYSVSREKKESFPLTVTSAQKNPTAFYLCASSQDRGYNQPQHFGDGTRLSIL.

This chain uses TRBV9 with TRBJ2-2, with D hard to call. Trimming took 3 bases from V and 3 from J, leaving 12 bases between them. Germline-derived CDR1 and CDR2 are SGDLS and YYNGEE. The CDR3 runs to 15 residues. The DNA of the CDR3 is TGTGCCAGCAGCGCCCTCCCGGACCACACCGGGGAGCTGTTTTTT. This translates into CASSALPDHTGELFF.

The chain has TRBV6-1 and TRBJ1-4; D not resolved. The germline CDR1 and CDR2 sequences are MNHNS and SASEGT. V gave up 1 base and J gave up 4 bases, with 7 bases separating them. The CDR3 contains 14 residues. CDR3 amino acids: CASSEGQRNEKLFF. In DNA form, the CDR3 reads TGTGCCAGCAGTGAAGGGCAGCGTAATGAAAAACTGTTTTTT.

This chain connects TRBV29-1 to TRBJ2-5; no firm D call. Looked up from germline, CDR1 is SQVTM and CDR2 is ANQGSEA. The length of the CDR3 is 10 residues. The V and J ends lost 8 bases and 4 bases respectively, with 8 bases between them. The CDR3 loop reads CSTRTETQYF. The CDR3 region has the DNA TGCAGCACTCGGACAGAGACCCAGTACTTC.

This clone occurred a few times. The gene calls are TRBV19 and TRBJ2-1, with D perhaps assigned TRBD1 or TRBD2 (5 bases each). V dropped 6 bases and J dropped 15 bases, with 18 bases sitting between them. Germline V lookup: CDR1 LNHDA, CDR2 SQIVND (reference sequence). CDR3 length: 12 residues. CDR3 coding DNA: TGTGCCAGTAGCCTTGGGGGACCCGTACTGTTCTTC. Protein sequence: CASSLGGPVLFF.

The chain carries TRBV5-1 and TRBJ1-4; TRBD1 matches 7 bases. V gave up 6 bases and J gave up 8 bases; unmatched junction bases: 7. CDR1 SGHRS and CDR2 YFSETQ come from the germline V gene. CDR3 length: 13 residues. CDR3 in amino acids: CASMTGMEEKLFF. CDR3 in DNA: TGCGCCAGCATGACAGGGATGGAAGAAAAACTGTTTTTT.

This clone is medium-sized in the sample. The CDR3 protein is CASGTGGNEKLFF. The CDR3 DNA reads TGTGCCAGCGGGACAGGGGGTAATGAAAAACTGTTTTTT. The rearrangement links TRBV2 to TRBJ1-4; TRBD1 aligns across 11 bases. The CDR3 spans 13 residues. V shed 8 bases and J 4 bases; nucleotides not matched to a gene: 0. Germline lookup yields CDR1 SNHLY and CDR2 FYNNEI.

The V call is TRBV2, the J call TRBJ2-2, with D tentatively TRBD1 or TRBD2 (5 bases each). The ends were cut back, 6 bases at V and 4 bases at J, with 15 bases in the middle. This CDR3 is 15 amino acids long. Germline values: CDR1 SNHLY, CDR2 FYNNEI. The CDR3 loop reads CASSRDRQSTGELFF. In DNA, the CDR3 is TGTGCCAGCAGCCGGGACCGTCAGTCCACCGGGGAGCTGTTTTTT.

This chain uses TRBV9 with TRBJ2-3; tentatively, D is TRBD1 or TRBD2 (6 bases each). Germline CDR1 and CDR2: SGDLS and YYNGEE. The CDR3 is made up of 15 amino acids. Trimming stripped 0 bases from V and 4 bases from J, with 12 bases between. The CDR3 sequence is CASSVEGGMADTQYF. CDR3 DNA sequence: TGTGCCAGCAGCGTAGAGGGGGGCATGGCAGATACGCAGTATTTT.

The CDR3 DNA reads as TGTGCCAGCAGTTTCACAAAACTGACCTCTGGGGCCAACGTCCTGACTTTC. Translated: CASSFTKLTSGANVLTF. The chain joins TRBV27 to TRBJ2-6; D is unresolved. The V and J ends lost 3 bases and 0 bases respectively, with 12 bases between them. The CDR3 is made up of 17 amino acids. Germline V CDR1 and CDR2: MNHEY, SMNVEV (reference sequence).

This chain joins TRBV5-6 and TRBJ2-5; 8 positions match TRBD2. The CDR3 loop spans 15 amino acids. V shed 4 bases and J 1 base; nucleotides not matched to a gene: 6. Germline CDR1 SGHDT, CDR2 YYEEEE. The CDR3 here is CASSVRAGVQETQYF. CDR3 nucleotides: TGTGCCAGCAGCGTCCGAGCGGGGGTCCAAGAGACCCAGTACTTC.

V is TRBV7-8 and J is TRBJ2-1; 7 nucleotides align to TRBD2. The ends lost 6 bases at V and 4 bases at J; junction bases unmatched: 6. Per germline, CDR1 SGHVS and CDR2 FQNEAQ. The CDR3 runs 14 residues. This CDR3 reads CASRRSGDYNEQFF. The CDR3 DNA follows: TGTGCCAGCAGACGAAGCGGGGATTACAATGAGCAGTTCTTC. The full variable domain, its missing parts supplied by reference TRBV7-8 and TRBJ2-1, is GAGVSQSPRYKVAKRGQDVALRCDPISGHVSLFWYQQALGQGPEFLTYFQNEAQLDKSGLPSDRFFAERPEGSVSTLKIQRTQQEDSAVYLCASRRSGDYNEQFFGPGTRLTVL.

This chain connects TRBV30 to TRBJ1-2; D unclear. CDR1 and CDR2 (germline): GTSNPN, SVGIG (reference sequence). The CDR3 length is 13 residues. Between the trimmed V and J ends, which lost 2 bases and 6 bases, there was a span of 13 bases. The CDR3 DNA sequence: TGTGCCTGGAGTATAGGGCACCCTGATGGCTACACCTTC. Translating it yields CAWSIGHPDGYTF. Full variable domain (remainder filled in from reference TRBV30 and TRBJ1-2): SQTIHQWPATLVQPVGSPLSLECTVEGTSNPNLYWYRQAAGRGLQLLFYSVGIGQISSEVPQNLSASRPQDRQFILSSKKLLLSDSGFYLCAWSIGHPDGYTFGSGTRLTVV.

The V and J genes are TRBV28 and TRBJ2-7; D unresolved. Germline values: CDR1 MDHEN, CDR2 SYDVKM. CDR3 length: 12 residues. V lost 6 bases and J lost 3, with 9 bases in between. The CDR3 here is CASSLDDYEQYF. DNA for the CDR3: TGTGCCAGCAGCCTAGACGACTACGAGCAGTACTTC.

Turning to this clone: A much larger clone lies a single base off, so this may be a read error. The gene calls are TRBV5-6 and TRBJ1-1; the D is unclear. The length of the CDR3 is 13 residues. Germline CDR1 and CDR2: SGHDT and YYEEEE. The ends were cut back, 4 bases at V and 1 base at J, with 8 bases in the middle. The DNA for the CDR3 is TGTGCCAGCAGCATGACAAAGAACACTGAAGCTTTCTTT. Its protein product is CASSMTKNTEAFF.

This clone showed up just a few times. The chain recombines TRBV6-1 with TRBJ1-6; TRBD1 might be the D (6 bases). Germline-derived CDR1 and CDR2 are MNHNS and SASEGT. CDR3 length: 13 residues. Trimming pared 6 bases from V and 8 bases from J, leaving 11 bases between. Here the CDR3 reads CASRDSFYSPLHF. CDR3 nucleotide sequence: TGTGCCAGCAGGGACAGCTTTTATTCACCCCTCCACTTT.

J is TRBJ2-7 and V is TRBV9; 9 bases match TRBD1. Germline lookup yields CDR1 SGDLS and CDR2 YYNGEE. This CDR3 region has 17 residues. V lost 0 bases, J lost 5 bases, and 12 bases stayed unmatched. In DNA form, the CDR3 reads TGTGCCAGCAGCGTAGCTCCAGGTCACAGGGGGCGGAACGAGCAGTACTTC. Amino acids: CASSVAPGHRGRNEQYF.